These 25 T cell receptor beta chains originate from one sample sequenced in a study of human T cells and chemical hapten exposure. Via MiXCR, TCRdb re-called the RACE reads, giving one row per CDR3 protein. This table holds about 380,000 distinct CDR3 sequences, around 6% found once. The time point: patch test 2, 6 weeks after DPC sensitization. Treatment indicated: therapeutic diphenylcyclopropenone sensitization with weekly scalp DPC. Source: whole blood, taken in connection with sensitization to the hapten diphenylcyclopropenone (DPC). Receptors originate from a woman aged 18-35 years with alopecia areata. Some clones in this sample may be carry-over from other donors' samples.

The chain combines TRBV3-1 with TRBJ1-2; D is ambiguous. Germline CDR1 and CDR2: LGHDT and YNNKEL (reference sequence). This CDR3 comprises 14 residues. Trimming cost V 0 bases and J 4 bases, with 9 bases left between them. CDR3 coding DNA: TGTGCCAGCAGCCAAGACGCAACAACCTATGGCTACACCTTC. This gives the protein CASSQDATTYGYTF.

The chain is built from TRBV28 and TRBJ1-6; D possibly corresponds to TRBD1 (5 bases). The CDR3 consists of 13 residues. V lost 6 bases and J 5 bases, leaving 8 bases between the germline ends. Germline V gene data show CDR1 as MDHEN and CDR2 as SYDVKM. CDR3 in DNA: TGTGCCAGCAGAAGACAGCATAATTCACCCCTCCACTTT. It is translated as CASRRQHNSPLHF.

V and J are TRBV29-1 and TRBJ1-5; D ambiguous. V gave up 5 bases and J gave up 3 bases, with 11 bases separating them. The CDR3 runs 13 residues. Germline CDR1 and CDR2: SQVTM and ANQGSEA. CDR3 amino acids: CSVKLTLNQPQHF. Here the CDR3 DNA reads TGCAGCGTTAAGCTGACCCTCAATCAGCCCCAGCATTTT.

The chain couples TRBV12-3 or TRBV12-4 to TRBJ2-6; 9 positions agree with TRBD1. The CDR3 contains 11 residues. V was clipped by 5 bases and J by 18 bases; unmatched bases: 5. CDR3 in DNA: TGTGCCAGCAGTCGCGGACAGGGGCAGACTTTC. The encoded protein is CASSRGQGQTF.

This clonotype was counted a few times. V gene TRBV9 combines with J gene TRBJ2-3; no clear D gene. The V and J ends lost 2 bases and 5 bases respectively, with 9 bases between them. The CDR3 loop spans 13 amino acids. From germline, CDR1 is SGDLS and CDR2 YYNGEE. The CDR3 nucleotides are TGTGCCAGCAGCGTGGCAGGACGAGATACGCAGTATTTT. This sequence encodes CASSVAGRDTQYF.

This clonotype was found many times. The rearrangement links TRBV6-5 to TRBJ1-5; no reliable D call. The V gene lost 6 bases and the J gene lost 0 bases, with 12 bases spanning the gap. CDR3 length: 15 residues. CDR1 is MNHEY, CDR2 SVGAGI, per germline. The CDR3 bases are TGTGCCAGCAGCCCCGGGGATTATAGCAATCAGCCCCAGCATTTT. Its translation is CASSPGDYSNQPQHF.

The sample holds many counts of this clonotype. The rearrangement joins TRBV18 to TRBJ2-1; 10 bases align to TRBD1. The germline V gene encodes CDR1 KGHSH and CDR2 LQKENI. The CDR3 has 17 residues. V was pared by 0 bases and J by 7 bases, with 9 bases of the junction left unmatched. The CDR3 nucleotides are TGTGCCAGCTCACCACCGATAGGAGGGACAGGGGAAAATGAGCAGTTCTTC. The encoded protein is CASSPPIGGTGENEQFF. The whole variable domain, filled in from reference TRBV18 and TRBJ2-1, reads NAGVMQNPRHLVRRRGQEARLRCSPMKGHSHVYWYRQLPEEGLKFMVYLQKENIIDESGMPKERFSAEFPKEGPSILRIQQVVRGDSAAYFCASSPPIGGTGENEQFFGPGTRLTVL.

The chain combines TRBV6-5 with TRBJ1-1, with 7 bases that match TRBD1. Germline V gives CDR1 MNHEY, CDR2 SVGAGI. The V segment lost 6 bases and the J segment 5 bases; nucleotides outside the gene matches: 9. The CDR3 sequence is 14 residues long. CDR3 protein: CASRGTAPGTEAFF. The CDR3 DNA sequence: TGTGCCAGCAGGGGGACAGCCCCTGGAACTGAAGCTTTCTTT.

The rearrangement joins TRBV12-3 or TRBV12-4 to TRBJ1-2; 9 bases are shared with TRBD1. The CDR3 is made up of 13 amino acids. Germline trimming cut 11 bases from V and 2 bases from J; bases unmatched to any gene: 6. Written as DNA, the CDR3 is TGTGCCGAAGGACAGGGGTCGAACTATGGCTACACCTTC. Translated, it gives CAEGQGSNYGYTF.

V is TRBV27 and J is TRBJ2-7, with D maybe TRBD1 (6 bases). This CDR3 has 16 amino acids. The germline V gene has CDR1 MNHEY and CDR2 SMNVEV (reference sequence). V was cut by 0 bases and J by 4 bases, with 16 bases left in between. The CDR3 loop is CASSLSRWQGQYEQYF. The CDR3 region has the DNA TGTGCCAGCAGTTTATCGCGGTGGCAGGGACAATACGAGCAGTACTTC.

In its sample, this clonotype was seen many times. The genes are TRBV12-3 or TRBV12-4 and TRBJ2-3; tentative D call: TRBD1 (5 bases). V gave up 3 bases and J gave up 5 bases, with 12 bases separating them. The CDR3 has 14 amino acids. This CDR3 reads CASSLGPGKDTQYF. The CDR3, as DNA: TGTGCCAGCAGTTTGGGGCCAGGGAAAGATACGCAGTATTTT.

With respect to this clonotype: At one boundary the junction diverges from the germline segment, which might be a read error. This chain uses TRBV7-9 with TRBJ2-3, with TRBD1 matching 7 bases. Germline V gene lookup returns CDR1 SEHNR and CDR2 FQNEAQ (reference sequence). This CDR3 has 14 amino acids. The CDR3 DNA sequence: TGTGCCAGCAGCTTGACCGGGACAGAGGATACGAAGTATTTT. This encodes CASSLTGTEDTKYF.

This clonotype was seen a few times. V usage is TRBV7-9 and J usage is TRBJ2-3, with D perhaps TRBD1 (6 bases). CDR1 is SEHNR and CDR2 is FQNEAQ in the germline V gene (reference sequence). V was trimmed by 6 bases and J by 0 bases, leaving 28 bases between them. The CDR3 loop spans 20 amino acids. CDR3 sequence reads: CASRPIIPPNRVASTDTQYF. The CDR3 DNA sequence: TGTGCCAGCAGACCCATCATCCCCCCCAACAGGGTCGCAAGCACAGATACGCAGTATTTT.

This clonotype was picked up many times. The chain carries TRBV4-3 and TRBJ1-6; D is perhaps TRBD1 (5 bases). Between the trimmed V and J ends, which lost 0 bases and 9 bases, there was a span of 9 bases. This CDR3 is built from 14 residues. Germline lookup yields CDR1 LGHNA and CDR2 YSLEER. The chain's CDR3 is CASSQEGGGSPLHF. DNA for the CDR3: TGCGCCAGCAGCCAAGAGGGGGGAGGTTCACCCCTCCACTTT.

This chain links TRBV7-3 with TRBJ2-1; 8 nucleotides align to TRBD1. V was pared by 4 bases and J by 1 base, with 3 bases of the junction left unmatched. Germline CDR1 is SGHTA and CDR2 is FQGTGA. The CDR3 covers 15 residues. CDR3 DNA: TGTGCCAGCAGCTCCGGACAGGGATCCTACAATGAGCAGTTCTTC. Translation gives CASSSGQGSYNEQFF.

The J gene is TRBJ1-4, the V gene TRBV7-8, with D uncertain. Germline V gives CDR1 SGHVS, CDR2 FQNEAQ. Trimming shortened V by 0 bases and J by 7 bases, and 15 bases separated the two germline ends. The CDR3 is made up of 16 amino acids. The CDR3 here is CASSLAATRNSEKLFF. The CDR3 DNA reads TGTGCCAGCAGCTTAGCAGCTACCCGTAATAGTGAAAAACTGTTTTTT.

The gene calls are TRBV5-4 and TRBJ2-7; D not resolved. Trimming took off 0 bases at V and 1 base at J, with 8 bases between the two ends. CDR3 length equals 14 residues. Germline CDR1 reads SGHNT; CDR2 reads YYREEE (reference sequence). This CDR3 is CASSLVPSSYEQYF. CDR3 nucleotide sequence: TGTGCCAGCAGCTTGGTTCCCAGTTCCTACGAGCAGTACTTC.

This clonotype was detected only a few times. The chain is built from TRBV5-1 and TRBJ2-7, with D perhaps matching TRBD1 (5 bases). V shed 3 bases and J shed 4 bases, with 17 bases lying between them. Per the germline V gene, CDR1 is SGHRS and CDR2 is YFSETQ. The CDR3 loop spans 15 amino acids. The CDR3 nucleotides read TGCGCCAGCAGCTCCCGGACGGTGGGGCCTTACGAGCAGTACTTC. It yields the protein CASSSRTVGPYEQYF.

This sequence joins TRBV10-3 and TRBJ2-5; TRBD1 matches at 7 bases. This CDR3 contains 15 residues. V trimming: 2 bases; J trimming: 5 bases; junction bases outside the gene matches: 8. The germline gives CDR1 ENHRY, CDR2 SYGVKD. DNA for the CDR3: TGTGCCATCAGTGAGGGTCAGGGGGTCAGGGAGACCCAGTACTTC. It specifies CAISEGQGVRETQYF.

This clonotype was recorded many times. V gene TRBV5-1 combines with J gene TRBJ1-1; D possibly corresponds to TRBD1 (5 bases). Germline loops: CDR1 SGHRS, CDR2 YFSETQ. CDR3 length: 13 residues. V was shortened by 3 bases and J by 4 bases, with 10 bases between the two germline ends. The CDR3: CASSSAGGTEAFF. DNA of the CDR3: TGCGCCAGCAGCTCCGCGGGGGGCACTGAAGCTTTCTTT. The whole variable domain, remainder taken from reference TRBV5-1 and TRBJ1-1, is KAGVTQTPRYLIKTRGQQVTLSCSPISGHRSVSWYQQTPGQGLQFLFEYFSETQRNKGNFPGRFSGRQFSNSRSEMNVSTLELGDSALYLCASSSAGGTEAFFGQGTRLTVV.

This clonotype was seen repeatedly, ten times or more. This chain links TRBV7-9 with TRBJ1-1, with D unclear. Germline lookup yields CDR1 SEHNR and CDR2 FQNEAQ (reference sequence). Trimming pared 5 bases from V and 8 bases from J, leaving 12 bases between. This CDR3 contains 12 residues. CDR3 sequence reads: CASSVGRQEAFF. The CDR3, as DNA: TGTGCCAGCAGCGTCGGACGGCAGGAAGCTTTCTTT.

The table lists this clonotype with many counts. The chain employs TRBV7-9 and TRBJ1-6, with TRBD1 identical over 8 bases. The CDR3 is made up of 14 amino acids. After removal of 4 bases from V and 9 bases from J, the junction contained 5 bases not matched to a gene. The V gene's germline CDR1 is SEHNR and CDR2 FQNEAQ (reference sequence). CDR3 in amino acids: CASSSDRGGSPLHF. The CDR3, as DNA: TGTGCCAGCAGCTCTGACAGGGGTGGTTCACCCCTCCACTTT.

This clonotype was counted between two and nine times. The rearrangement joins TRBV28 to TRBJ2-5; a possible D gene is TRBD1 (5 bases). The length of the CDR3 is 15 residues. Trimming pared 7 bases from V and 1 base from J, leaving 16 bases between. The germline V gene has CDR1 MDHEN and CDR2 SYDVKM. The CDR3 is CASTGRAGIQETQYF. The CDR3 region has the DNA TGTGCCAGCACGGGCAGGGCTGGGATCCAAGAGACCCAGTACTTC.

This chain links TRBV2 with TRBJ1-6; D possibly corresponds to TRBD1 (6 bases). Trimming removed 6 bases from V and 7 bases from J, with 16 bases in between. CDR3 length equals 15 residues. Germline loops: CDR1 SNHLY, CDR2 FYNNEI. The CDR3 reads CASRDDLQGNSPLHF. CDR3 DNA: TGTGCCAGCAGGGACGATCTACAGGGAAATTCACCCCTCCACTTT.

This clonotype was observed many times. This chain links TRBV7-3 with TRBJ2-2, with 7 bases identical to TRBD2. Germline V lookup: CDR1 SGHTA, CDR2 FQGTGA. V gave up 5 bases and J gave up 1 base; unmatched junction bases: 19. The CDR3 covers 20 residues. CDR3 amino acids: CASSPRLGGRAGWNTGELFF. DNA for the CDR3: TGTGCCAGCAGCCCTCGCCTGGGGGGACGAGCGGGGTGGAACACCGGGGAGCTGTTTTTT.